Presented here are 21 T cell receptor beta chains from one specimen sequenced in a study of technical replicates of blood from a few donors. Data came from immunoSEQ multiplex PCR; TCRdb stores just in-frame clones and leaves some out. Of about 100,000 clones listed, around 95% are singletons. The source material was T cells isolated from PBMCs. These receptors were taken from a human donor in good health.

The DNA of the CDR3 is TGTGCCATCAGTGGACCCGGGACTAGCGGTGTCAATGAGCAGTTCTTC. It translates to CAISGPGTSGVNEQFF. The V gene is TRBV10-3, the J gene TRBJ2-1, with 11 nucleotides matching TRBD2. The J segment lost 6 bases and the V segment lost 4 bases, leaving 8 bases of the junction unmatched. The germline V gene has CDR1 ENHRY and CDR2 SYGVKD. CDR3 length equals 16 residues.

The rearrangement uses TRBV4-1 and TRBJ2-7; D unresolved. The CDR3 sequence is 13 residues long. Germline V gene data show CDR1 as MGHRA and CDR2 as YSYEKL. V lost 4 bases to trimming and J lost 5 bases, with 12 bases between them. For the CDR3, the DNA is TGCGCCAGCAGCCCCTTCGGGTTCAACGAGCAGTACTTC. This translates into CASSPFGFNEQYF.

The rearrangement links TRBV18 to TRBJ2-7, with D perhaps TRBD1 (6 bases). Trimming shortened V by 0 bases and J by 0 bases, and 6 bases separated the two germline ends. Germline lookup yields CDR1 KGHSH and CDR2 LQKENI. The CDR3 runs 14 residues. The CDR3 nucleotides read TGTGCCAGCTCACCACCGGGACACTCCTACGAGCAGTACTTC. Translated: CASSPPGHSYEQYF.

The J gene is TRBJ2-5, the V gene TRBV28, with D tentatively TRBD2 (6 bases). Trimming took off 6 bases at V and 2 bases at J, with 13 bases between the two ends. The CDR3 consists of 14 residues. CDR1 and CDR2 from the germline V gene are MDHEN and SYDVKM. The CDR3 loop is CASSLGLTQETQYF. CDR3 nucleotide sequence: TGTGCCAGCAGCCTGGGACTCACACAAGAGACCCAGTACTTC.

The gene calls are TRBV18 and TRBJ2-3; 8 bases align to TRBD1. Germline CDR1 reads KGHSH; CDR2 reads LQKENI. J lost 6 bases, V lost 8 bases, and 13 bases had no gene match. The CDR3 runs to 15 residues. CDR3 in DNA: TGTGCCAGCGCCCCGGGACAGGTTTTGTCGGATACGCAGTATTTT. It yields the protein CASAPGQVLSDTQYF.

The V and J genes are TRBV25-1 and TRBJ1-2, with TRBD1 matching over 8 bases. The CDR3 consists of 15 residues. Germline V CDR1 and CDR2: MGHDK, SYGVNS. Germline trimming cut 4 bases from V and 4 bases from J; bases unmatched to any gene: 8. CDR3 region: CASSARDRWVYGYTF. In nucleotides, the CDR3 is TGTGCCAGCAGTGCCCGGGACAGGTGGGTCTATGGCTACACCTTC.

This clone was seen a single time. This chain links TRBV19 with TRBJ2-7; possibly TRBD2 for D (6 bases). The germline CDR1 and CDR2 sequences are LNHDA and SQIVND (reference sequence). V lost 0 bases and J 5 bases, leaving 8 bases between the germline ends. CDR3 length: 13 amino acids. DNA of the CDR3: TGTGCCAGTAGTATAGAGGGGGGAAACGAGCAGTACTTC. This sequence encodes CASSIEGGNEQYF.

This clone was counted only a few times. The gene calls are TRBV11-2 and TRBJ1-1; 9 bases align to TRBD1. V lost 5 bases to trimming and J lost 8 bases; unmatched junction nucleotides: 3. CDR1 SGHAT and CDR2 FQNNGV come from the germline V gene. CDR3 length equals 12 residues. The chain's CDR3 is CASSKDRGEAFF. CDR3 DNA sequence: TGTGCCAGCAGCAAGGACAGGGGAGAAGCTTTCTTT.

This clone showed up just once. This sequence joins TRBV5-6 and TRBJ2-1; the match to TRBD1 covers 8 bases. V gave up 5 bases and J gave up 4 bases; unmatched junction bases: 8. Germline V gene data show CDR1 as SGHDT and CDR2 as YYEEEE. The CDR3 covers 15 residues. Here the CDR3 reads CASRPSTGDYNEQFF. CDR3 bases: TGTGCCAGCAGGCCCTCGACAGGGGATTACAATGAGCAGTTCTTC.

The chain recombines TRBV29-1 with TRBJ2-5; D not certain. V gave up 7 bases and J gave up 4 bases, with 13 bases separating them. Germline V lookup: CDR1 SQVTM, CDR2 ANQGSEA. The CDR3 runs to 12 residues. CDR3 nucleotides: TGCAGCGCTGCCCCAGAGGCAGAGACCCAGTACTTC. Protein sequence: CSAAPEAETQYF.

The chain uses TRBV10-3 and TRBJ1-4, with 7 bases identical to TRBD1. With V trimmed by 10 bases and J by 5 bases, 7 bases remained unmatched. From germline, CDR1 is ENHRY and CDR2 SYGVKD. CDR3 length: 13 residues. CDR3 sequence: CATQDRTNEKLFF. In DNA form, the CDR3 reads TGTGCCACGCAGGACAGGACGAATGAAAAACTGTTTTTT.

This clone occurred once. The gene calls are TRBV7-9 and TRBJ2-5; 12 positions agree with TRBD2. Germline V gene lookup returns CDR1 SEHNR and CDR2 FQNEAQ (reference sequence). V shed 5 bases and J 4 bases; nucleotides not matched to a gene: 5. CDR3 length: 15 amino acids. The CDR3 here is CASSPTTSGGETQYF. The CDR3, as DNA: TGTGCCAGCAGCCCAACGACTAGCGGGGGAGAGACCCAGTACTTC.

CDR3 residues: CASRHLRGSTRYEQYF. In DNA form, the CDR3 reads TGTGCCAGCCGTCATCTCAGGGGTTCAACTCGCTACGAGCAGTACTTC. The chain is built from TRBV27 and TRBJ2-7; weak D call: TRBD1 (6 bases). This CDR3 comprises 16 residues. Germline V CDR1 and CDR2: MNHEY, SMNVEV (reference sequence). V lost 8 bases to trimming and J lost 3 bases, with 23 bases between them.

The V gene is TRBV19, the J gene TRBJ1-1; 8 nucleotides align to TRBD1. After removal of 6 bases from V and 6 bases from J, the junction contained 6 bases not matched to a gene. The CDR3 spans 13 residues. The germline gives CDR1 LNHDA, CDR2 SQIVND (reference sequence). The CDR3, as DNA: TGTGCCAGTAGGGCAGGGGGCATGGCTGAAGCTTTCTTT. This sequence encodes CASRAGGMAEAFF.

This clone was detected once. The chain has TRBV28 and TRBJ2-3, with D possibly being TRBD1 (6 bases). From germline, CDR1 is MDHEN and CDR2 SYDVKM. V was clipped by 6 bases and J by 1 base, with 17 bases between them. CDR3 length equals 16 residues. The CDR3 here is CASRYQAAGGTDTQYF. CDR3 DNA sequence: TGTGCCAGCAGATACCAGGCGGCAGGGGGCACAGATACGCAGTATTTT.

V and J are TRBV5-1 and TRBJ2-7; D call uncertain. The CDR3 totals 14 residues. Trimming took off 0 bases at V and 5 bases at J, with 12 bases between the two ends. Germline lookup yields CDR1 SGHRS and CDR2 YFSETQ. The CDR3 protein is CASSLELPLDEQYF. CDR3 nucleotides: TGCGCCAGCAGCTTGGAACTGCCCCTTGACGAGCAGTACTTC.

About this clone: This sample includes further DNA sequences coding for the same CDR3. This CDR3 is CASSLRDTQYF. For the CDR3, the DNA is TGTGCCAGCAGCTTGCGAGATACGCAGTATTTT. V is TRBV5-6 and J is TRBJ2-3; D unresolved. The V end lost 1 base, the J end lost 5 bases, and 2 bases lay between the germline ends. This CDR3 is 11 amino acids long. Germline V gives CDR1 SGHDT, CDR2 YYEEEE.

The J gene is TRBJ2-3, the V gene TRBV19; D unresolved. Germline-derived CDR1 and CDR2 are LNHDA and SQIVND (reference sequence). Trimming took off 7 bases at V and 1 base at J, with 12 bases between the two ends. The length of the CDR3 is 14 residues. The CDR3 sequence: CASTVGARTDTQYF. CDR3 coding DNA: TGTGCCAGTACCGTAGGAGCCCGCACAGATACGCAGTATTTT.

This chain joins TRBV2 and TRBJ1-4, with 10 bases fitting TRBD1. The CDR3 has 16 amino acids. Trimming at V came to 7 bases and at J to 1 base, leaving 6 bases not matched to a gene. The germline gives CDR1 SNHLY, CDR2 FYNNEI. The CDR3 DNA is TGTGCCAGCACCGGGACAGGGGCGGGAACTAATGAAAAACTGTTTTTT. As protein: CASTGTGAGTNEKLFF.

The chain combines TRBV5-5 with TRBJ1-1; no firm D call. V lost 4 bases and J 5 bases, leaving 12 bases between the germline ends. Germline V gives CDR1 SGHKS, CDR2 YYEKEE (reference sequence). This CDR3 contains 13 residues. The CDR3, as DNA: TGTGCCAGCAGCAGGAGGAGAGGGACTGAAGCTTTCTTT. Translating gives CASSRRRGTEAFF.

This clone was counted between two and nine times. The genes are TRBV7-9 and TRBJ2-1; D remains unclear. CDR3 length: 13 amino acids. In germline, CDR1 is SEHNR, CDR2 FQNEAQ (reference sequence). The V end lost 5 bases, the J end lost 8 bases, and 13 bases lay between the germline ends. The DNA for the CDR3 is TGTGCCAGCAGCCCGACACAGAACCATGAGCAGTTCTTC. Amino acids: CASSPTQNHEQFF.